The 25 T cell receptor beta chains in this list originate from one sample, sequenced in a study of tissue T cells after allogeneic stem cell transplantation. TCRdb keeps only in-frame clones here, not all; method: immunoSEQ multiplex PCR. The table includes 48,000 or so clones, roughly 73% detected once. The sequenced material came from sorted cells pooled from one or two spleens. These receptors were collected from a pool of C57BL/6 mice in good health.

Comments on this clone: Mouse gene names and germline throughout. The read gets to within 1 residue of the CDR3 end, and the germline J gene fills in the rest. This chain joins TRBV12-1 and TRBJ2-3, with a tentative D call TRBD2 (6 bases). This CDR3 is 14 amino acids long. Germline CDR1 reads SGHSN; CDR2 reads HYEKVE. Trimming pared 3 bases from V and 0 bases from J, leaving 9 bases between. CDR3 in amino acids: CASSWGSSAETLYF. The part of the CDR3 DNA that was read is TGTGCCAGCTCTTGGGGGTCTAGTGCAGAAACGCTGTAT.

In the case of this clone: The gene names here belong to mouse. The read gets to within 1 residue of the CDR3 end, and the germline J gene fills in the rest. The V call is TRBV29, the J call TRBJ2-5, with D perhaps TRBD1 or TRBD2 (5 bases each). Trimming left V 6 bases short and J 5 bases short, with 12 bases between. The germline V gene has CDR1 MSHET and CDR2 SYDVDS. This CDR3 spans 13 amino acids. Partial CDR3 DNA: TGTGCTAGCAGCTCCGCGGGGCGAGACACCCAGTAC. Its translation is CASSSAGRDTQY. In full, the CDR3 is CASSSAGRDTQYF.

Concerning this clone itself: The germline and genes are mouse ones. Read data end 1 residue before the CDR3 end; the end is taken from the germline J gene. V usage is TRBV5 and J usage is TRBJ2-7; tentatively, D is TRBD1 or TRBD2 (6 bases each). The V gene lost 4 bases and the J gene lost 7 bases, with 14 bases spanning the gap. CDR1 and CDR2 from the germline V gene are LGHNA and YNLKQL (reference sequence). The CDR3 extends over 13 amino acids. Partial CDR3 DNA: TGTGCCAGCAGCCCCGGGGGCGCGAGGGAACAGTAC. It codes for CASSPGGAREQY. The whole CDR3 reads CASSPGGAREQYF.

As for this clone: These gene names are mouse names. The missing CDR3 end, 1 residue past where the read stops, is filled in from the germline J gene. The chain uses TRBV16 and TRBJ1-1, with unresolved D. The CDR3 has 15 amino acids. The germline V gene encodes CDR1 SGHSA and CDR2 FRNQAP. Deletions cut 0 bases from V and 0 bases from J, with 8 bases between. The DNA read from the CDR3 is TGTGCAAGCAGCTTAGACGGGGTTGCAAACACAGAAGTCTTC. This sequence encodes CASSLDGVANTEVF. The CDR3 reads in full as CASSLDGVANTEVFF.

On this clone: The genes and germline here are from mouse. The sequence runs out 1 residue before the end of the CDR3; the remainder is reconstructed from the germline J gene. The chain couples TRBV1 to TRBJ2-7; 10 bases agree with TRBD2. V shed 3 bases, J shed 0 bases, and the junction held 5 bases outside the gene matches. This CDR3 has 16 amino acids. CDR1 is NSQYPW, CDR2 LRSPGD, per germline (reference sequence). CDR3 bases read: TGCACCTGCAGTGCTCCCGACTGGGGGGACTCCTATGAACAGTAC. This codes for CTCSAPDWGDSYEQY. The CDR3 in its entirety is CTCSAPDWGDSYEQYF.

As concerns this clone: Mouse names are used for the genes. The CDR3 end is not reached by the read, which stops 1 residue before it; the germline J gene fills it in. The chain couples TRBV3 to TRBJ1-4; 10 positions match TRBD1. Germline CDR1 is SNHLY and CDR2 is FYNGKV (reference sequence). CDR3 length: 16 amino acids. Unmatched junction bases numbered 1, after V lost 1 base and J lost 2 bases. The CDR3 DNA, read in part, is TGTGCCAGCAGCTTAGGGGGACAGGGGTCCAACGAAAGATTATTT. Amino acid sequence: CASSLGGQGSNERLF. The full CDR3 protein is CASSLGGQGSNERLFF.

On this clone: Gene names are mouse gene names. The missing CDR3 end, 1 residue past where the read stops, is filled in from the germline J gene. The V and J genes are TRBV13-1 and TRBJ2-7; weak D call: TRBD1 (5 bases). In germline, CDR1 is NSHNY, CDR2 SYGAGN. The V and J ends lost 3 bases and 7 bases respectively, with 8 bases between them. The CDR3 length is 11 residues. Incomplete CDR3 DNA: TGTGCCAGCAGTGCTCGACAGGAACAGTAC. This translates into CASSARQEQY. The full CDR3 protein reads CASSARQEQYF.

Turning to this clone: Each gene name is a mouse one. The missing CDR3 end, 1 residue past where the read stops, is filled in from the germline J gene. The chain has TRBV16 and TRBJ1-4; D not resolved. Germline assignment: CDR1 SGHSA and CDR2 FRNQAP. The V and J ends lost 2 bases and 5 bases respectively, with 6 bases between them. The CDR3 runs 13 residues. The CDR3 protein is CASSLSRNERLFF. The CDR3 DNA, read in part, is TGTGCAAGCAGCTTAAGCAGAAACGAAAGATTATTT.

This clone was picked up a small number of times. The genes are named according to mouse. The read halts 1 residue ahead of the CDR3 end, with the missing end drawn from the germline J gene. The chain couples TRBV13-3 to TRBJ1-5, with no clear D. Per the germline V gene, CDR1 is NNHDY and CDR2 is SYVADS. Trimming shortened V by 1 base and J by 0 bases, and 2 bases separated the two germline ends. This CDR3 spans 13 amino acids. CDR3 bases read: TGTGCCAGCAGTGATTATAACAACCAGGCTCCGCTT. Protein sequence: CASSDYNNQAPL. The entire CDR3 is CASSDYNNQAPLF.

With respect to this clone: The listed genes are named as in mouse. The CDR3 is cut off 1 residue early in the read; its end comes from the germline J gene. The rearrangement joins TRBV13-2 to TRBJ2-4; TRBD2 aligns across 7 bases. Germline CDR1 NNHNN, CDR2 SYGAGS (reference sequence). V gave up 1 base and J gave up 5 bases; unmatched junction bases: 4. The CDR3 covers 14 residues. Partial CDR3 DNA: TGTGCCAGCGGTGATCAAGGACTGGCAAACACCTTGTAC. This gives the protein CASGDQGLANTLY. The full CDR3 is CASGDQGLANTLYF.

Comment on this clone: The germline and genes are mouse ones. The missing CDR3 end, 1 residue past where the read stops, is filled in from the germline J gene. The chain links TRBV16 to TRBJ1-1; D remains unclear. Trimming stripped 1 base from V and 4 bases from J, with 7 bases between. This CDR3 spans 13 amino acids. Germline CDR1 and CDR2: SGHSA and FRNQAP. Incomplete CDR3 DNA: TGTGCAAGCAGCTTAGGGGAGGGCACAGAAGTCTTC. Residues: CASSLGEGTEVF. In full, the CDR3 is CASSLGEGTEVFF.

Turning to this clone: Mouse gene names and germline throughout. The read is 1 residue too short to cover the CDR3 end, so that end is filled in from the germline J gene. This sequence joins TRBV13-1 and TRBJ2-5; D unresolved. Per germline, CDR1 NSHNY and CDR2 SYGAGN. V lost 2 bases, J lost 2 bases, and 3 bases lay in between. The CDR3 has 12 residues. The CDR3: CASSDAQDTQYF. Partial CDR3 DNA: TGTGCCAGCAGTGACGCCCAAGACACCCAGTAC.

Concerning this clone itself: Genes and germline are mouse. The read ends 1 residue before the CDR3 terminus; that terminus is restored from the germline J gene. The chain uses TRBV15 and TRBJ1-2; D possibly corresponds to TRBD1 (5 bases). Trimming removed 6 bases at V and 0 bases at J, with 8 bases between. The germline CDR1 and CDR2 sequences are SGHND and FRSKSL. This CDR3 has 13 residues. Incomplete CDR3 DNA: TGTGCCAGCAGACCAGGGTCAAACTCCGACTACACC. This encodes CASRPGSNSDYT. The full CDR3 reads CASRPGSNSDYTF.

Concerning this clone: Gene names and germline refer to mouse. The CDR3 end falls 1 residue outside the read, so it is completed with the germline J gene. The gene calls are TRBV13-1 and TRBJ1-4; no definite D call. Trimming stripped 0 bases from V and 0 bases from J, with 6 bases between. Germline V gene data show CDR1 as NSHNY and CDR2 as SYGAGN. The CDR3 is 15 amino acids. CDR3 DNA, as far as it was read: TGTGCCAGCAGTGATGCAAAGATTTCCAACGAAAGATTATTT. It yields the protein CASSDAKISNERLF. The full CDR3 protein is CASSDAKISNERLFF.

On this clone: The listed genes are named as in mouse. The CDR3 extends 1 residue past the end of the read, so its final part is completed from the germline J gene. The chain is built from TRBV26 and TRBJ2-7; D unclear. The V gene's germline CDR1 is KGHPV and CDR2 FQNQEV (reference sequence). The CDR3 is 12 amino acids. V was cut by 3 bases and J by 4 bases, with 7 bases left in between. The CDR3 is CASSLRRYEQYF. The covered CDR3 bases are TGTGCCAGCAGTCTCCGCAGATATGAACAGTAC.

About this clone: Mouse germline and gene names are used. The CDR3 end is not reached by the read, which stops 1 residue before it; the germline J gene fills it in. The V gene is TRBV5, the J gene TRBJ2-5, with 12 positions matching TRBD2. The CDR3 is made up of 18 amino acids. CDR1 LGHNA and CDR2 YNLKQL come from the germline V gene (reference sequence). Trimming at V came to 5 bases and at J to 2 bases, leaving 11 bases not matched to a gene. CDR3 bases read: TGTGCCAGCAGCTACGGGACTGGGGGGAAGGGGAGCCAAGACACCCAGTAC. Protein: CASSYGTGGKGSQDTQY. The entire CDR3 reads CASSYGTGGKGSQDTQYF.

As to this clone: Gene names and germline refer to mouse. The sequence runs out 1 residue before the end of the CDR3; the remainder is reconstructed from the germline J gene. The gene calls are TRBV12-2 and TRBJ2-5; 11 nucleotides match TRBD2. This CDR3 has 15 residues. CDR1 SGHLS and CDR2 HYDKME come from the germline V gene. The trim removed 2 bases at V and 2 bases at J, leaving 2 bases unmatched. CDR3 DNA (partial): TGTGCCAGCTCTCCCGACTGGGGGGGCCAAGACACCCAGTAC. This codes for CASSPDWGGQDTQY. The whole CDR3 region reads CASSPDWGGQDTQYF.

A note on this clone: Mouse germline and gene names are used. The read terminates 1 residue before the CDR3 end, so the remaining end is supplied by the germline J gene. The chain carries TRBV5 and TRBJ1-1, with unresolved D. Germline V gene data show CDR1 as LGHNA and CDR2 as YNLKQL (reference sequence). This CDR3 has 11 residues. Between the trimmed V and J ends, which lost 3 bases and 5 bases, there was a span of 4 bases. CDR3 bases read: TGTGCCAGCAGCCACCAAACAGAAGTCTTC. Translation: CASSHQTEVF. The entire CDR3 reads CASSHQTEVFF.

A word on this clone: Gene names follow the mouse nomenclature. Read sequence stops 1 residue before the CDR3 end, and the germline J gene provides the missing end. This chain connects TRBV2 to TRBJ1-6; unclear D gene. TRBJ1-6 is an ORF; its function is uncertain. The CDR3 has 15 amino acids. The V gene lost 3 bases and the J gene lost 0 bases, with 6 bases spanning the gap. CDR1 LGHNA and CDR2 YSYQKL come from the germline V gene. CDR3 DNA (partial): TGTGCCAGCAGCCATCAGGATTCCTATAATTCGCCCCTCTAC. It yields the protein CASSHQDSYNSPLY. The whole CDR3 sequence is CASSHQDSYNSPLYF.

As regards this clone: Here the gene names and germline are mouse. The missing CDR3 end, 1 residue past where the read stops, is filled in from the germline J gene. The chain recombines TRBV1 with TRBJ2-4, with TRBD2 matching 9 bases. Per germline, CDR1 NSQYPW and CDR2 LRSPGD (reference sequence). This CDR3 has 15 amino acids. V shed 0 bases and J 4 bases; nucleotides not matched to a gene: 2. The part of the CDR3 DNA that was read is TGCACCTGCAGTGCAGAACTGGGGGGTGAAAACACCTTGTAC. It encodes CTCSAELGGENTLY. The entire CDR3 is CTCSAELGGENTLYF.

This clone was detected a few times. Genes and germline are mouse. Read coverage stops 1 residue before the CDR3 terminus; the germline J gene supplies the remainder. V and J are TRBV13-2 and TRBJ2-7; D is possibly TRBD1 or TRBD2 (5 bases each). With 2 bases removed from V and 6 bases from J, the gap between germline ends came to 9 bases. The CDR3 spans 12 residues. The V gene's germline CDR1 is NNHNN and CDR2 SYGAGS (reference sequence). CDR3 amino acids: CASGEHGAEQYF. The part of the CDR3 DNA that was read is TGTGCCAGCGGTGAGCACGGGGCTGAACAGTAC.

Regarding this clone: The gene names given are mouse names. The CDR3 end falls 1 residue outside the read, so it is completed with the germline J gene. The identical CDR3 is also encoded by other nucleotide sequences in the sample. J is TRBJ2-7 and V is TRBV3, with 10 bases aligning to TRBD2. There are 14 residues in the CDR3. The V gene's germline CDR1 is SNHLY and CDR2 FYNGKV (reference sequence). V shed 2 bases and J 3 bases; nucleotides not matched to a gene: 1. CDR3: CASSLRDWGYEQYF. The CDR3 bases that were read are TGTGCCAGCAGCTTAAGGGACTGGGGCTATGAACAGTAC.

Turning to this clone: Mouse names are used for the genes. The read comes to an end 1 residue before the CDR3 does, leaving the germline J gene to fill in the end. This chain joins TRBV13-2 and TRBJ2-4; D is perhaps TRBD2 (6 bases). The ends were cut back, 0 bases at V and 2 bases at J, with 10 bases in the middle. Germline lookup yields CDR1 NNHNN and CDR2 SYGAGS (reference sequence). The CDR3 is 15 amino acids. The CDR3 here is CASGDAGAFQNTLYF. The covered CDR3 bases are TGTGCCAGCGGTGATGCTGGGGCCTTTCAAAACACCTTGTAC.

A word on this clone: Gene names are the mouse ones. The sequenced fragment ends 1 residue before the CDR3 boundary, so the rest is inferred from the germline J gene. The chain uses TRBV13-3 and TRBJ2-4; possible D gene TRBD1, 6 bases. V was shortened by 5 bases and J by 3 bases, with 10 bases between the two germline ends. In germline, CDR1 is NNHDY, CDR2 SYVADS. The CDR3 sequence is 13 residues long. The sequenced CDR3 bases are TGTGCCAGCAGGGACAGAAGGCAAAACACCTTGTAC. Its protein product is CASRDRRQNTLY. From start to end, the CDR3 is CASRDRRQNTLYF.

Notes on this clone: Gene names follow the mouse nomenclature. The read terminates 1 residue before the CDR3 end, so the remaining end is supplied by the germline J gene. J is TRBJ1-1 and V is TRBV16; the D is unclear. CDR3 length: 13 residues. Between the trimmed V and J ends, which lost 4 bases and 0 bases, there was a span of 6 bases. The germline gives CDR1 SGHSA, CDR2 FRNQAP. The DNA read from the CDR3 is TGTGCAAGCAGCTCAAAGTCAAACACAGAAGTCTTC. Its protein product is CASSSKSNTEVF. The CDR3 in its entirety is CASSSKSNTEVFF.